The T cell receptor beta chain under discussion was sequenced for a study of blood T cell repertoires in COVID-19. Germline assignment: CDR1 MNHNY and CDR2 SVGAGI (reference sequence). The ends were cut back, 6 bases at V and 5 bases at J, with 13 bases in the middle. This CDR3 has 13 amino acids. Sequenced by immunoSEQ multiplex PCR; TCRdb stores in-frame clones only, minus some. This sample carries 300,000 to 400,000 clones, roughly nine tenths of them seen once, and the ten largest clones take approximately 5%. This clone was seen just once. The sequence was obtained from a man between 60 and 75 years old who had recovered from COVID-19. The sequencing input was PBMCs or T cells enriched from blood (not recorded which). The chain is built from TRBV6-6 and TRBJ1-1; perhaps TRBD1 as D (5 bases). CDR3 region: CASRLTRGTEAFF. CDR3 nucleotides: TGTGCCAGCAGGCTGACCCGGGGGACTGAAGCTTTCTTT.